This T cell receptor (beta chain) was captured in a study of shared clonotypes between healthy human individuals. The protocol was immunoSEQ multiplex PCR, while the TCRdb copy is restricted to in-frame clones and leaves out a portion. Counted here are more than 150,000 clones, approximately 92% occurring once; the ten biggest clones make up more than 0.065%. The trim removed 4 bases at V and 0 bases at J, leaving 2 bases unmatched. The CDR3 runs to 14 residues. From germline, CDR1 is SGHRS and CDR2 YFSETQ. This TCR was recovered from a woman aged 30 to 39 in good health. Sequencing input: naive CD4+ T cells sorted from blood. Described subset: CD45RA+ positively selected. The chain recombines TRBV5-1 with TRBJ1-1; 8 nucleotides line up with TRBD1. In DNA, the CDR3 is TGCGCCAGCAGCCCGGGACAGGTGAACACTGAAGCTTTCTTT. Translating it yields CASSPGQVNTEAFF.